One sample yielded the 31 T cell receptor beta chains listed below, sequenced in a study of T cell responses to AZD1222 COVID-19 vaccine. Clones were sequenced by immunoSEQ multiplex PCR, and TCRdb holds only the in-frame ones, with some missing. Of 90,000 to 150,000 clones listed, roughly 84% were seen once; the top ten hold 0.95% to 1.5%. Sequencing was performed on peripheral blood, taken on day 0 of AZD1222 vaccination. Receptors were obtained from an adult in good health.

This clone was detected only once. The chain couples TRBV27 to TRBJ2-7; 10 bases line up with TRBD1. J was trimmed by 2 bases and V by 3 bases; bases with no gene match: 13. Germline-derived CDR1 and CDR2 are MNHEY and SMNVEV (reference sequence). This CDR3 region has 18 residues. CDR3 DNA: TGTGCCAGCAGTTTTACCCGGGACAGGGGTCGGAGCGCCTACGAGCAGTACTTC. Translating it yields CASSFTRDRGRSAYEQYF.

V usage is TRBV7-7 and J usage is TRBJ2-2, with TRBD2 identical over 13 bases. Germline CDR1 reads SSHAT; CDR2 reads FNYEAQ (reference sequence). Losses at the gene ends were 5 bases for V and 6 bases for J; bases not matched to a gene: 6. The CDR3 runs 16 residues. In DNA form, the CDR3 reads TGTGCCAGCAGCACTCGACTAGCGGGGGGTCCCGGGGAGCTGTTTTTT. It yields the protein CASSTRLAGGPGELFF.

This chain connects TRBV3-1 (or the pseudogene TRBV3-2) to TRBJ1-2; tentatively, D is TRBD1 (6 bases). V lost 3 bases and J 7 bases, leaving 12 bases between the germline ends. The CDR3 loop spans 13 amino acids. Germline V gene sequence: CDR1 LGHDT, CDR2 YNNKEL (reference sequence). CDR3 DNA sequence: TGTGCCAGCAGCCAGGGGAGGGACACTGGCTACACCTTC. Protein: CASSQGRDTGYTF.

J is TRBJ1-5 and V is TRBV10-3; TRBD1 might be the D (6 bases). This CDR3 has 13 residues. The V gene's germline CDR1 is ENHRY and CDR2 SYGVKD. Trimming pared 9 bases from V and 10 bases from J, leaving 19 bases between. The CDR3 region has the DNA TGTGCCATTGCCCAGACAGGCTGGCACCCCCAGCATTTT. Protein product: CAIAQTGWHPQHF.

This clone was detected only once. The chain joins TRBV3-1 (or the pseudogene TRBV3-2) to TRBJ1-3; D unresolved. The CDR3 has 16 residues. The V gene lost 4 bases and the J gene lost 1 base, with 14 bases spanning the gap. Germline loops: CDR1 LGHDT, CDR2 YNNKEL (reference sequence). CDR3 nucleotide sequence: TGTGCCAGCAGCCCCCTCGAGCGGGGTTCTGGAAACACCATATATTTT. Protein: CASSPLERGSGNTIYF.

The chain couples TRBV4-1 to TRBJ2-1; D call uncertain. The CDR3 length is 17 residues. The V gene's germline CDR1 is MGHRA and CDR2 YSYEKL. V dropped 0 bases and J dropped 0 bases, with 12 bases sitting between them. The CDR3: CASSQDPIPSSYNEQFF. CDR3 coding DNA: TGCGCCAGCAGCCAAGACCCGATACCAAGCTCCTACAATGAGCAGTTCTTC.

The genes are TRBV5-5 and TRBJ2-7; either TRBD1 or TRBD2 may supply D (5 bases each). The CDR3 runs 16 residues. The germline V gene encodes CDR1 SGHKS and CDR2 YYEKEE (reference sequence). V lost 4 bases and J lost 3, with 20 bases in between. The CDR3 here is CASSRKDQLGVYEQYF. Here the CDR3 DNA reads TGTGCCAGCAGCAGGAAGGACCAGTTGGGGGTCTACGAGCAGTACTTC.

J is TRBJ1-2 and V is TRBV19; TRBD1 matches 8 bases. This CDR3 is built from 16 residues. Per germline, CDR1 LNHDA and CDR2 SQIVND (reference sequence). V was clipped by 6 bases and J by 3 bases; unmatched bases: 12. CDR3 sequence reads: CASSRQGWEAYYGYTF. The CDR3 DNA is TGTGCCAGTAGCCGACAGGGGTGGGAAGCCTACTATGGCTACACCTTC.

The chain has TRBV12-3 or TRBV12-4 and TRBJ1-2; D is unresolved. The V end lost 6 bases, the J end lost 2 bases, and 4 bases lay between the germline ends. The CDR3 is 11 residues long. In nucleotides, the CDR3 is TGTGCCAGCAGGATGAACTATGGCTACACCTTC. Protein product: CASRMNYGYTF.

The V gene is TRBV2, the J gene TRBJ1-5; D may be TRBD1 (5 bases). The CDR3 length is 15 residues. V dropped 2 bases and J dropped 1 base, with 9 bases sitting between them. The germline CDR1 and CDR2 sequences are SNHLY and FYNNEI. DNA for the CDR3: TGTGCCAGCAGTGAACCTGACAGAAGCAATCAGCCCCAGCATTTT. Its protein product is CASSEPDRSNQPQHF.

CDR3 sequence: CASSPDSYEQYF. The CDR3 DNA reads as TGTGCCAGCTCACCGGACTCCTACGAGCAGTACTTC. The J gene is TRBJ2-7, the V gene TRBV18; D is undetermined. Germline V CDR1 and CDR2: KGHSH, LQKENI. This CDR3 spans 12 amino acids. Trimming stripped 3 bases from V and 0 bases from J, with 3 bases between. The full variable domain, completed using reference TRBV18 and TRBJ2-7, is NAGVMQNPRHLVRRRGQEARLRCSPMKGHSHVYWYRQLPEEGLKFMVYLQKENIIDESGMPKERFSAEFPKEGPSILRIQQVVRGDSAAYFCASSPDSYEQYFGPGTRLTVT.

The rearrangement joins TRBV20-1 to TRBJ2-3; D is unresolved. This CDR3 is built from 17 residues. Between the trimmed V and J ends, which lost 3 bases and 0 bases, there was a span of 19 bases. Germline CDR1 and CDR2: DFQATT and SNEGSKA (reference sequence). The CDR3 spells CSASRASRYYSTDTQYF. As DNA, the CDR3 is TGCAGTGCTAGTCGGGCCTCCCGATATTATAGCACAGATACGCAGTATTTT.

CDR3 in amino acids: CASSPLLTGWGGGEAFF. In DNA, the CDR3 is TGTGCCAGCAGCCCGCTCCTGACAGGGTGGGGGGGTGGTGAAGCTTTCTTT. The rearrangement joins TRBV3-1 (or the pseudogene TRBV3-2) to TRBJ1-1, with 7 nucleotides matching TRBD1. CDR1 is LGHDT and CDR2 is YNNKEL in the germline V gene (reference sequence). This CDR3 has 17 residues. J was trimmed by 7 bases and V by 4 bases; bases with no gene match: 18.

CDR3 amino acids: CSVNIETGGAGYGYTF. The CDR3 DNA reads TGCAGCGTTAACATCGAGACAGGGGGCGCGGGCTATGGCTACACCTTC. The chain employs TRBV29-1 and TRBJ1-2; TRBD1 matches 10 bases. Germline V gene data show CDR1 as SQVTM and CDR2 as ANQGSEA. With V trimmed by 5 bases and J by 4 bases, 13 bases remained unmatched. This CDR3 is built from 16 residues.

The chain has TRBV7-9 and TRBJ1-1, with D tentatively TRBD1 (6 bases). The length of the CDR3 is 15 residues. Germline lookup yields CDR1 SEHNR and CDR2 FQNEAQ (reference sequence). The V gene lost 1 base and the J gene lost 0 bases, with 9 bases spanning the gap. CDR3 nucleotides: TGTGCCAGCAGCTTAGTAGACAGGTTGAACACTGAAGCTTTCTTT. Its translation is CASSLVDRLNTEAFF.

The genes are TRBV6-5 and TRBJ1-2; TRBD1 aligns across 7 bases. The CDR3 extends over 12 amino acids. Germline values: CDR1 MNHEY, CDR2 SVGAGI. V lost 6 bases to trimming and J lost 4 bases; unmatched junction nucleotides: 2. For the CDR3, the DNA is TGTGCCAGCAGAGACAGGGTCTATGGCTACACCTTC. It codes for CASRDRVYGYTF.

This chain uses TRBV6-1 with TRBJ1-2; D is uncertain. The V end was cut by 3 bases, the J end by 2 bases, with 10 bases between. Germline loops: CDR1 MNHNS, CDR2 SASEGT. This CDR3 region has 14 residues. CDR3 DNA sequence: TGTGCCAGCAGTGATCTCAGCAGGAACTATGGCTACACCTTC. It encodes CASSDLSRNYGYTF.

J is TRBJ2-7 and V is TRBV7-2, with a weak D call TRBD1 (6 bases). The CDR3 extends over 14 amino acids. Germline CDR1 SGHTA, CDR2 FQGNSA. V gave up 2 bases and J gave up 3 bases, with 11 bases separating them. CDR3 protein: CASSLMGAGYEQYF. The CDR3 region has the DNA TGTGCCAGCAGCTTAATGGGGGCGGGCTACGAGCAGTACTTC.

V is TRBV30 and J is TRBJ1-1; D call uncertain. Trimming removed 1 base from V and 1 base from J, with 10 bases in between. In germline, CDR1 is GTSNPN, CDR2 SVGIG (reference sequence). CDR3 length: 14 residues. The CDR3: CAWSGILTNTEAFF. The CDR3 DNA sequence: TGTGCCTGGAGTGGAATCCTGACGAACACTGAAGCTTTCTTT.

The chain carries TRBV19 and TRBJ1-1; maybe TRBD1 (5 bases). This CDR3 contains 14 residues. Trimming took off 5 bases at V and 11 bases at J, with 21 bases between the two ends. Germline V CDR1 and CDR2: LNHDA, SQIVND (reference sequence). The CDR3 DNA is TGTGCCAGTAGTGTGGGCGGGGCAGTTAGAGGGGCTTTCTTT. Translated: CASSVGGAVRGAFF.

This sequence joins TRBV14 and TRBJ2-5, with 9 bases lining up with TRBD1. Germline V gene lookup returns CDR1 SGHDN and CDR2 FVKESK. With V trimmed by 2 bases and J by 5 bases, 12 bases remained unmatched. The CDR3 covers 17 residues. The CDR3 coding sequence is TGTGCCAGCAGCCAACCCTGGGACCGGGACAGGGACGAGACCCAGTACTTC. Amino acids: CASSQPWDRDRDETQYF.

The V and J genes are TRBV14 and TRBJ1-1, with D unresolved. V was cut by 1 base and J by 1 base, with 7 bases left in between. The CDR3 is 14 amino acids. Germline V CDR1 and CDR2: SGHDN, FVKESK. CDR3 sequence: CASSQGRQNTEAFF. CDR3 sequence (DNA): TGTGCCAGCAGCCAAGGACGGCAGAACACTGAAGCTTTCTTT.

The CDR3 nucleotides read TGTGCCAGCAGCCAGCCTTTAGGGGTAGGGGAGCAGTTCTTC. Residues: CASSQPLGVGEQFF. The chain links TRBV3-1 (or the pseudogene TRBV3-2) to TRBJ2-1; the D gene is possibly TRBD1 (5 bases). The V gene's germline CDR1 is LGHDT and CDR2 YNNKEL (reference sequence). The V end lost 3 bases, the J end lost 10 bases, and 16 bases lay between the germline ends. CDR3 length: 14 amino acids.

The chain links TRBV6-1 to TRBJ2-1; possible D gene TRBD2, 5 bases. There are 13 residues in the CDR3. V dropped 1 base and J dropped 9 bases, with 10 bases sitting between them. Germline loops: CDR1 MNHNS, CDR2 SASEGT. In DNA, the CDR3 is TGTGCCAGCAGTGAAGGGGAGTTAGGTGAGCAGTTCTTC. Translation gives CASSEGELGEQFF.

The CDR3 nucleotides read TGTGCCAGCAGCTTGGGTAGCAGGGTGACGAATGGCTACACCTTC. Its protein product is CASSLGSRVTNGYTF. The rearrangement links TRBV5-8 to TRBJ1-2, with D possibly being TRBD1 (5 bases). This CDR3 region has 15 residues. The V end was cut by 0 bases, the J end by 6 bases, with 15 bases between. The V gene's germline CDR1 is SGHTS and CDR2 YDEGEE.

The chain joins TRBV6-2 or TRBV6-3 to TRBJ1-5, with 11 positions matching TRBD1. The junction had 18 bases not matched to a gene; V was cut back by 5 bases and J by 6 bases. Germline loops: CDR1 MNHEY, CDR2 SVGEGT. The CDR3 has 19 residues. The CDR3 DNA follows: TGTGCCAGCAGTAATCAACCGGGACAGGGGGGTTTTATCGGTCAGCCCCAGCATTTT. It translates to CASSNQPGQGGFIGQPQHF.

The DNA of the CDR3 is TGTGCCAGCGGGAAGAGGCAGTTTACCACTGAAGCTTTCTTT. This gives the protein CASGKRQFTTEAFF. V usage is TRBV6-5 and J usage is TRBJ1-1; no definite D call. CDR3 length: 14 amino acids. Germline V gene data show CDR1 as MNHEY and CDR2 as SVGAGI. Trimming pared 8 bases from V and 4 bases from J, leaving 17 bases between.

The V call is TRBV11-2, the J call TRBJ2-7, with TRBD1 matching 7 bases. Germline V gene sequence: CDR1 SGHAT, CDR2 FQNNGV. This CDR3 spans 14 amino acids. Germline trimming cut 5 bases from V and 2 bases from J; bases unmatched to any gene: 6. The CDR3 loop reads CASSVQGIAYEQYF. The CDR3 bases are TGTGCCAGCAGCGTACAGGGGATTGCCTACGAGCAGTACTTC.

This chain joins TRBV5-8 and TRBJ2-3, with TRBD1 identical over 7 bases. The length of the CDR3 is 16 residues. The V and J ends lost 2 bases and 1 base, in that order; junction bases with no gene match: 7. The germline gives CDR1 SGHTS, CDR2 YDEGEE. CDR3 region: CASSFNTGVGTDTQYF. The CDR3 DNA follows: TGTGCCAGCAGCTTTAATACAGGGGTGGGCACAGATACGCAGTATTTT. Full variable domain (remainder filled in from reference TRBV5-8 and TRBJ2-3): EAGVTQSPTHLIKTRGQQATLRCSPISGHTSVYWYQQALGLGLQFLLWYDEGEERNRGNFPPRFSGRQFPNYSSELNVNALELEDSALYLCASSFNTGVGTDTQYFGPGTRLTVL.

Here the CDR3 reads CASSTTSGGPPYEQYF. CDR3 nucleotides: TGCGCCAGCAGCACGACTAGCGGGGGGCCTCCCTACGAGCAGTACTTC. The genes are TRBV5-1 and TRBJ2-7; 13 bases fit TRBD2. The J segment lost 2 bases and the V segment lost 4 bases, leaving 6 bases of the junction unmatched. The length of the CDR3 is 16 residues. Looked up from germline, CDR1 is SGHRS and CDR2 is YFSETQ.

The chain is built from TRBV6-6 and TRBJ1-1, with 8 nucleotides matching TRBD1. Germline-derived CDR1 and CDR2 are MNHNY and SVGAGI (reference sequence). The CDR3 totals 14 residues. V was pared by 6 bases and J by 5 bases, with 8 bases of the junction left unmatched. The CDR3 DNA follows: TGTGCCAGCAGCCCCCAGGGGGCGCGGACTGAAGCTTTCTTT. Translated, it gives CASSPQGARTEAFF.